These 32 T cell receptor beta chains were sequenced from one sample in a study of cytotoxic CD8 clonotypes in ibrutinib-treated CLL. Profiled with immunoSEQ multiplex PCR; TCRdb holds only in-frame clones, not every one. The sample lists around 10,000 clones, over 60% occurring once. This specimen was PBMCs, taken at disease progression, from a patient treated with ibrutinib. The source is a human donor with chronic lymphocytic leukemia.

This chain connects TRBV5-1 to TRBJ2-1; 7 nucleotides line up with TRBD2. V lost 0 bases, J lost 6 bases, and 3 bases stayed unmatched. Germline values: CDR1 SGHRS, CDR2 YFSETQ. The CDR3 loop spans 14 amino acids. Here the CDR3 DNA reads TGCGCCAGCAGCTTGGGAACTAGCGTCAATGAGCAGTTCTTC. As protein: CASSLGTSVNEQFF.

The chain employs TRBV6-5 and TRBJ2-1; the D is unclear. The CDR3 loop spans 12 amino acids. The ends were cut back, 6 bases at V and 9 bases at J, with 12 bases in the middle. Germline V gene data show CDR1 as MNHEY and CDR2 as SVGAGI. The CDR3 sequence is CASSSTWTEQFF. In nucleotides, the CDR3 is TGTGCCAGCAGCTCTACCTGGACTGAGCAGTTCTTC.

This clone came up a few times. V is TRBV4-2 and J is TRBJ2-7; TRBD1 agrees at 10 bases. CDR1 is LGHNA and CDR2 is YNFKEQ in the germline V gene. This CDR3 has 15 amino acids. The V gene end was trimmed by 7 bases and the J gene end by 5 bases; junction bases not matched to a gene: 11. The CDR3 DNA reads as TGTGCCAGCACCAAAACTGGGACAGGGGCTCACGAGCAGTACTTC. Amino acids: CASTKTGTGAHEQYF.

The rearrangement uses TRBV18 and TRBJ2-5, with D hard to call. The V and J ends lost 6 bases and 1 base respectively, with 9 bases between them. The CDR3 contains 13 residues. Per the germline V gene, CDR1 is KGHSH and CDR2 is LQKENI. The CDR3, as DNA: TGTGCCAGCTCCCTTAGTGGCCAAGAGACCCAGTACTTC. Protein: CASSLSGQETQYF.

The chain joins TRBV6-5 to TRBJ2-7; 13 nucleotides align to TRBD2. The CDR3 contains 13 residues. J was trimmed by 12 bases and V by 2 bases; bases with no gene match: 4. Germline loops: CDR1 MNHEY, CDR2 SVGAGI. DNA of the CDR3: TGTGCCAGCAGTTACACTAGCGGGGGGGCGGTGTACTTC. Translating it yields CASSYTSGGAVYF.

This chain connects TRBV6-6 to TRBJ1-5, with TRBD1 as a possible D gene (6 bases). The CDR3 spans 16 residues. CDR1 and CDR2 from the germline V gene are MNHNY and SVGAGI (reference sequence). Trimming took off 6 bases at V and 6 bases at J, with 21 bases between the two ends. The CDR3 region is CASSYPAGGGGQPQHF. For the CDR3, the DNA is TGTGCCAGCAGCTACCCCGCCGGGGGCGGAGGTCAGCCCCAGCATTTT.

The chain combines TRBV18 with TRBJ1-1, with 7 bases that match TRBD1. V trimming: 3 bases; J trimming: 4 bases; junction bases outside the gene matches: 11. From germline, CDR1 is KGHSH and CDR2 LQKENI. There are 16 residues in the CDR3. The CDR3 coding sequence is TGTGCCAGCTCACCGGGTCTGGGAGGGGGCATCACTGAAGCTTTCTTT. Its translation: CASSPGLGGGITEAFF.

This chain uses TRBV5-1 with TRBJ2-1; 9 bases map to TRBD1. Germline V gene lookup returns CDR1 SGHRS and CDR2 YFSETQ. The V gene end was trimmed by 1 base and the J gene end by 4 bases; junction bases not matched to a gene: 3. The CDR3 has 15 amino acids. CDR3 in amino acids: CASSLQGTGYNEQFF. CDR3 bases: TGCGCCAGCAGCTTGCAAGGGACAGGGTACAATGAGCAGTTCTTC.

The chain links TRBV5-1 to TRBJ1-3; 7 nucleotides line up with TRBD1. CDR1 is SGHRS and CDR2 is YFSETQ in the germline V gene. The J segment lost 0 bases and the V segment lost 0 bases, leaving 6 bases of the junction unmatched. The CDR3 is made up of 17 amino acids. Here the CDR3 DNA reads TGCGCCAGCAGCTTGGACAGGGGAACTTTCTCTGGAAACACCATATATTTT. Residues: CASSLDRGTFSGNTIYF.

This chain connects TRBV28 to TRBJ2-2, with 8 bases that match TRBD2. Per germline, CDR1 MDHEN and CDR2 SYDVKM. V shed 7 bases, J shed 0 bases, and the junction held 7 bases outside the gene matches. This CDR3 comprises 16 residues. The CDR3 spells CASMGEAGANTGELFF. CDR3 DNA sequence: TGTGCCAGCATGGGGGAAGCGGGAGCGAACACCGGGGAGCTGTTTTTT.

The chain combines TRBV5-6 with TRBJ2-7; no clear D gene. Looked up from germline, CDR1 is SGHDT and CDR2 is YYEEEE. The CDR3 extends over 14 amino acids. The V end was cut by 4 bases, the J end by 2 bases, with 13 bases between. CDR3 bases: TGTGCCAGCAGCCCGGATAGTCGGGCCTACGAGCAGTACTTC. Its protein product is CASSPDSRAYEQYF.

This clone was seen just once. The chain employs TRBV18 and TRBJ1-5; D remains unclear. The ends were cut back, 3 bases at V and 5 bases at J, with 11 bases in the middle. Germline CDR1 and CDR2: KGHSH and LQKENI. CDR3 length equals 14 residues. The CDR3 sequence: CASSPGVAHQPQHF. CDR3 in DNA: TGTGCCAGCTCACCCGGGGTTGCCCATCAGCCCCAGCATTTT.

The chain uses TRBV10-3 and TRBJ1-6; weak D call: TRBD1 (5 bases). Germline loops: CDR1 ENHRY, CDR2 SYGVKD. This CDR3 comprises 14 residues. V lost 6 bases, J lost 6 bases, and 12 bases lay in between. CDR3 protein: CAISPGLVNSPLHF. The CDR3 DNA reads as TGTGCCATCAGCCCGGGGCTAGTTAATTCACCCCTCCACTTT.

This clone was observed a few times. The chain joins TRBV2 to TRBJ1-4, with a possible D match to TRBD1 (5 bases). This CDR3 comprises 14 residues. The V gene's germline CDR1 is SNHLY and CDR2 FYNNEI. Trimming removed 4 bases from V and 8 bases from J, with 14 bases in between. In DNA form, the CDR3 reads TGTGCCAGCAGTGCGAACAGGAACAGCGAAAAACTGTTTTTT. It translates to CASSANRNSEKLFF.

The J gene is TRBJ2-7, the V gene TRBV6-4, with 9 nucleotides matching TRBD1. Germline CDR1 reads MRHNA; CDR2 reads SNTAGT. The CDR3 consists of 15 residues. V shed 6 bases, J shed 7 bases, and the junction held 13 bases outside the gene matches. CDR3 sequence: CASSAQGAGWREQYF. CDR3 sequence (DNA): TGTGCCAGCAGCGCACAGGGGGCCGGGTGGCGGGAGCAGTACTTC.

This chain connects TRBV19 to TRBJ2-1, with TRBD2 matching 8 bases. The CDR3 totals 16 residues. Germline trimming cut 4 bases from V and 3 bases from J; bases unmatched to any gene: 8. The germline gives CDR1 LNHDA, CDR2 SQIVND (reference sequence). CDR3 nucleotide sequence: TGTGCCAGTAGTACCCAAGCGGGGGTCATCTACAATGAGCAGTTCTTC. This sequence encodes CASSTQAGVIYNEQFF.

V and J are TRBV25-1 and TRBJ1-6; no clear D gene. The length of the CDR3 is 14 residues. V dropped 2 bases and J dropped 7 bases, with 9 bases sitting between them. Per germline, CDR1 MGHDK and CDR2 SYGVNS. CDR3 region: CASSERQVNSPLHF. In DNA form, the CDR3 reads TGTGCCAGCAGTGAAAGGCAGGTGAATTCACCCCTCCACTTT.

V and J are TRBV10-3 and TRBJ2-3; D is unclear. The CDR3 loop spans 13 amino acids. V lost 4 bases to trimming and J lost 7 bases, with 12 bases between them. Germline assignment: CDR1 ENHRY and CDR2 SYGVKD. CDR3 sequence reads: CAISGVGTNTQYF. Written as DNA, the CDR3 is TGTGCCATCAGTGGGGTTGGCACGAATACGCAGTATTTT.

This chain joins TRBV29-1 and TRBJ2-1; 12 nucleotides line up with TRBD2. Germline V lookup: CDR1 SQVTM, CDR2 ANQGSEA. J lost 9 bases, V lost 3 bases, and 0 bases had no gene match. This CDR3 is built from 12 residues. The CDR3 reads CSVETSGSEQFF. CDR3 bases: TGCAGCGTTGAGACTAGCGGGAGTGAGCAGTTCTTC.

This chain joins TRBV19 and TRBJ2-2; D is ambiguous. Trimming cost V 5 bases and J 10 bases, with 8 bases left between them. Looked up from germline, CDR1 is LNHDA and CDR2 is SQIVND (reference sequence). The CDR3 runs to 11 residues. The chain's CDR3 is CASSWYMELFF. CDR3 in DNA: TGTGCCAGTAGTTGGTATATGGAGCTGTTTTTT.

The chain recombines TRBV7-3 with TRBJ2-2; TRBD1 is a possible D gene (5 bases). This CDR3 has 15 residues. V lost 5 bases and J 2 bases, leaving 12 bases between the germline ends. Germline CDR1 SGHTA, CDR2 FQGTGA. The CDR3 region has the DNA TGTGCCAGCAGCCCGGACAAGATAAACACCGGGGAGCTGTTTTTT. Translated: CASSPDKINTGELFF.

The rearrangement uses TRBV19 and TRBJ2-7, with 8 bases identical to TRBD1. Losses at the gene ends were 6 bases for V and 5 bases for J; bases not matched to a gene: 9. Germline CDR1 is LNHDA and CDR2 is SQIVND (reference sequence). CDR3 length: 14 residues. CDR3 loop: CASSNRGAGDEQYF. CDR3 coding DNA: TGTGCCAGTAGCAACAGGGGGGCAGGGGACGAGCAGTACTTC.

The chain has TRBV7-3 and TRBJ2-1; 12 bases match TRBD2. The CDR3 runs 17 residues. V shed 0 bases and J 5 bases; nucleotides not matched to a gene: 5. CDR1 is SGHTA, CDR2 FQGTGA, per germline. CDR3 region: CASSLTTLAGGHNEQFF. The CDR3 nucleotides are TGTGCCAGCAGCTTAACAACACTAGCGGGGGGCCACAATGAGCAGTTCTTC.

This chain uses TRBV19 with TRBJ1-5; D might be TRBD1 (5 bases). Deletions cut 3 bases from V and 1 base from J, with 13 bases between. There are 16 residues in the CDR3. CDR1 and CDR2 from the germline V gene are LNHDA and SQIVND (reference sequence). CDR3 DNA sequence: TGTGCCAGTAGTATTGAAACTAGGGGCAGCAATCAGCCCCAGCATTTT. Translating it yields CASSIETRGSNQPQHF.

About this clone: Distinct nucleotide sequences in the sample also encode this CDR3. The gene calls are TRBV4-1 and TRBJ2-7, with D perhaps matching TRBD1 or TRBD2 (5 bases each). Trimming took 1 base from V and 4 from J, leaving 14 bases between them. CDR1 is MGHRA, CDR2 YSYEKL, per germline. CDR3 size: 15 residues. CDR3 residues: CASSQGQGVLYEQYF. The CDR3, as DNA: TGCGCCAGCAGCCAAGGGCAGGGAGTGTTATACGAGCAGTACTTC.

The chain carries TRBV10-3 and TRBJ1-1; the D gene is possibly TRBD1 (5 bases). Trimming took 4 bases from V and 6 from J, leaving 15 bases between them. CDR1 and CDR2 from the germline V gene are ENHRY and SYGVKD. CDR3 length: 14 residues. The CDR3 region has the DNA TGTGCCATCAGTGGGGGCAGGGATGGGGCTGAAGCTTTCTTT. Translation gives CAISGGRDGAEAFF.

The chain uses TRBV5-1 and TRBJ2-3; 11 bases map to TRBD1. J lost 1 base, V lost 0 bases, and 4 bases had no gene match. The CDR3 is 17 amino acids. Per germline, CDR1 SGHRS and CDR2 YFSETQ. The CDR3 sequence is CASSLVGQGAGTDTQYF. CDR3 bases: TGCGCCAGCAGCTTGGTAGGACAGGGGGCAGGCACAGATACGCAGTATTTT. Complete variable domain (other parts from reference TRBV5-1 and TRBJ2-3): KAGVTQTPRYLIKTRGQQVTLSCSPISGHRSVSWYQQTPGQGLQFLFEYFSETQRNKGNFPGRFSGRQFSNSRSEMNVSTLELGDSALYLCASSLVGQGAGTDTQYFGPGTRLTVL.

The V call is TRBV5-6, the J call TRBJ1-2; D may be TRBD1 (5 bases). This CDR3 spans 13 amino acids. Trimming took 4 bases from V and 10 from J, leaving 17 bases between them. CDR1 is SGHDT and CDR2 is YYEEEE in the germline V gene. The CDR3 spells CASSQGTARAYTF. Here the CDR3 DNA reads TGTGCCAGCAGCCAAGGGACCGCCCGAGCCTACACCTTC.

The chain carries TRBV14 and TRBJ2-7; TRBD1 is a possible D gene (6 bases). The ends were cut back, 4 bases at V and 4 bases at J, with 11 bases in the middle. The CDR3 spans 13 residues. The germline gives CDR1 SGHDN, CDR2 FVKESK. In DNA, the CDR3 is TGTGCCAGCAGCCCCTGGACAGATTACGAGCAGTACTTC. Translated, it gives CASSPWTDYEQYF.

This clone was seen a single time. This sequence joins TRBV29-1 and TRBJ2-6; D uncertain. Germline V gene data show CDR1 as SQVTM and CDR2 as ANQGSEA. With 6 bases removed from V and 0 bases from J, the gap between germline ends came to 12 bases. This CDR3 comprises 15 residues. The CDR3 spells CSVRTYDSGANVLTF. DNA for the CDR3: TGCAGCGTGAGGACGTACGACTCTGGGGCCAACGTCCTGACTTTC.

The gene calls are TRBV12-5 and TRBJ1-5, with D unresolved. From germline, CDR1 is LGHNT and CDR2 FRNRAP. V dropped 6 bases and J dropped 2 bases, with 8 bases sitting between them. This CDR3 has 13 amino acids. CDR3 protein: CASGVGGNQPQHF. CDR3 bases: TGTGCTAGTGGGGTCGGTGGCAATCAGCCCCAGCATTTT.

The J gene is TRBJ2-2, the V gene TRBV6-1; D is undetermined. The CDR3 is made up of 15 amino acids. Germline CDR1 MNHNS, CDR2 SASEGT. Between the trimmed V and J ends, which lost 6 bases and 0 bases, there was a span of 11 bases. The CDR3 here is CASRGSVSNTGELFF. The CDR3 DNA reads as TGTGCCAGCAGGGGATCTGTTTCGAACACCGGGGAGCTGTTTTTT.